The TCR beta chain described here comes from a study of Tregs in tolerant kidney transplant recipients. In the study overall: Recipient cells were told from donor cells by antibody staining.

Note on this clone: The antigen is undetermined.

Sequencing used immunoSEQ multiplex PCR; TCRdb keeps in-frame clones, though not all of them. The sample holds under 50,000 clones, around 95% seen once. CDR1 is LGHNT, CDR2 FRNRAP, per germline. V lost 1 base and J lost 5, with 11 bases in between. The CDR3 has 14 amino acids. The chain links TRBV12-5 to TRBJ1-2; TRBD1 might be the D (5 bases). This receptor was obtained from a human donor in good health. The sample comprised Tregs from blood cultured with allogeneic cells. CDR3 region: CASGLETGVYGYTF. The CDR3 DNA reads as TGTGCTAGTGGTTTGGAAACAGGTGTTTATGGCTACACCTTC.